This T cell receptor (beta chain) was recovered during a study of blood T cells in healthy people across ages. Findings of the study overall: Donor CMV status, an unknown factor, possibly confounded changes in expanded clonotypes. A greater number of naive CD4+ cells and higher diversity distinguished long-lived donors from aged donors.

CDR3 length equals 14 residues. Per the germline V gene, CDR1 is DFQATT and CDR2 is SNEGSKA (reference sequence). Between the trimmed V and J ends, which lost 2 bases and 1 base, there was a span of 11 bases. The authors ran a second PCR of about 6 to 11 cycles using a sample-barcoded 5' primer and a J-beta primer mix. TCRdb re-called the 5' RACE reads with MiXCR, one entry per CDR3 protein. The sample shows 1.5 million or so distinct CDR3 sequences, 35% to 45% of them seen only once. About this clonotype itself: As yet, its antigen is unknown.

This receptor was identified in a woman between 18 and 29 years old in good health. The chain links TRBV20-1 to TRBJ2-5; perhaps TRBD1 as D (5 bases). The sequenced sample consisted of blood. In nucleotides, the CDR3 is TGCAGTGCTAGATCGCGGACAAGCCAAGAGACCCAGTACTTC. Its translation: CSARSRTSQETQYF.